The next 23 T cell receptor beta chains were all read from a single sample in a study of beta chain features in type 1 diabetes. These receptors have no known antigen. Study outcomes and limitations: Shortening that was moderate but significant affected the TCRB CDR3s of Type 1 diabetes patients in all four CD4+ subsets.

As every portion of the isolated RNA was reverse transcribed, the sequencing read expressed TCRB transcripts. Clones were read by immunoSEQ multiplex PCR, and TCRdb kept only the in-frame ones, dropping some. The data contain around 50,000 clones, approximately 40% of them singletons. Sequencing input: stem cell memory CD4+ T cells from blood. The receptors originated from a young man with type 1 diabetes.

This chain uses TRBV29-1 with TRBJ2-1; TRBD2 aligns across 11 bases. Trimming at V came to 6 bases and at J to 6 bases, leaving 7 bases not matched to a gene. This CDR3 has 14 amino acids. Germline values: CDR1 SQVTM, CDR2 ANQGSEA. DNA for the CDR3: TGCAGCGTATTACTAGCGGGGGAACGCAATGAGCAGTTCTTC. Translated, it gives CSVLLAGERNEQFF.

This clone was picked up one time. The V call is TRBV28, the J call TRBJ1-5; no clear D gene. Looked up from germline, CDR1 is MDHEN and CDR2 is SYDVKM. CDR3 length: 16 amino acids. V was pared by 5 bases and J by 0 bases, with 14 bases between. CDR3 protein: CASSHRRHYSNQPQHF. The DNA for the CDR3 is TGTGCCAGCAGTCACCGAAGACATTATAGCAATCAGCCCCAGCATTTT. The full variable domain, completed using reference TRBV28 and TRBJ1-5, is DVKVTQSSRYLVKRTGEKVFLECVQDMDHENMFWYRQDPGLGLRLIYFSYDVKMKEKGDIPEGYSVSREKKERFSLILESASTNQTSMYLCASSHRRHYSNQPQHFGDGTRLSIL.

This clone was observed a single time. The chain's CDR3 is CASSQGMMASSNEKLFF. CDR3 sequence (DNA): TGTGCCAGCAGCCAAGGAATGATGGCCTCAAGTAATGAAAAACTGTTTTTT. This rearrangement joins TRBV14 to TRBJ1-4; no definite D call. The CDR3 is 17 amino acids. Per the germline V gene, CDR1 is SGHDN and CDR2 is FVKESK. Trimming pared 1 base from V and 4 bases from J, leaving 16 bases between.

This clone was seen a handful of times. The V gene is TRBV18, the J gene TRBJ1-1, with TRBD1 as a possible D gene (6 bases). V lost 3 bases and J lost 4, with 12 bases in between. CDR1 and CDR2 (germline): KGHSH, LQKENI. The CDR3 loop spans 14 amino acids. The CDR3 sequence is CASSPEGGSTEAFF. The CDR3 region has the DNA TGTGCCAGCTCACCGGAGGGGGGGAGCACTGAAGCTTTCTTT.

This sequence joins TRBV28 and TRBJ1-1; D gene uncertain. V lost 6 bases and J lost 1, with 12 bases in between. The germline gives CDR1 MDHEN, CDR2 SYDVKM. The length of the CDR3 is 14 residues. The CDR3 loop is CASSPVEWNTEAFF. The CDR3 DNA is TGTGCCAGCAGCCCCGTTGAGTGGAACACTGAAGCTTTCTTT.

In its sample, this clone was seen once. V gene TRBV9 combines with J gene TRBJ2-5; 7 bases line up with TRBD2. CDR1 and CDR2 (germline): SGDLS, YYNGEE. This CDR3 spans 15 amino acids. Trimming removed 0 bases from V and 7 bases from J; junction bases left unmatched: 9. CDR3 DNA sequence: TGTGCCAGCAGCGTAGAAGCGGGACTCGGCTGGACCCAGTACTTC. The encoded protein is CASSVEAGLGWTQYF.

In its sample, this clone was seen a few times. The chain has TRBV5-1 and TRBJ2-3, with D perhaps matching TRBD2 (5 bases). Germline V gives CDR1 SGHRS, CDR2 YFSETQ. CDR3 length equals 13 residues. Trimming left V 1 base short and J 9 bases short, with 12 bases between. As DNA, the CDR3 is TGCGCCAGCAGCTTGACCATACTAGGGACGCAGTATTTT. The encoded protein is CASSLTILGTQYF.

This sequence joins TRBV9 and TRBJ2-1; 8 positions agree with TRBD2. V shed 4 bases and J 9 bases; nucleotides not matched to a gene: 12. The germline V gene has CDR1 SGDLS and CDR2 YYNGEE. The CDR3 consists of 15 residues. In nucleotides, the CDR3 is TGTGCCAGCAGCATGGCGGGAGGACCTACAAGTGAGCAGTTCTTC. It translates to CASSMAGGPTSEQFF.

The rearrangement joins TRBV19 to TRBJ2-2; D is possibly TRBD2 (5 bases). V lost 5 bases and J lost 8, with 27 bases in between. The CDR3 sequence is 18 residues long. In germline, CDR1 is LNHDA, CDR2 SQIVND (reference sequence). CDR3: CASSGAGRSSGSPGELFF. DNA for the CDR3: TGTGCCAGTAGTGGTGCGGGCCGGTCTTCAGGTAGCCCGGGGGAGCTGTTTTTT.

This clone has only a few counts. The chain is built from TRBV6-1 and TRBJ1-2, with 9 bases lining up with TRBD1. CDR3 length equals 14 residues. After removal of 3 bases from V and 7 bases from J, the junction contained 6 bases not matched to a gene. Germline values: CDR1 MNHNS, CDR2 SASEGT. The CDR3 sequence: CASSDPGQGGGYTF. CDR3 DNA: TGTGCCAGCAGTGATCCGGGACAGGGCGGTGGCTACACCTTC.

This clone was seen only a few times. The rearrangement links TRBV27 to TRBJ1-2; D may be TRBD1 (5 bases). Germline V gene sequence: CDR1 MNHEY, CDR2 SMNVEV (reference sequence). Trimming cost V 6 bases and J 2 bases, with 16 bases left between them. The CDR3 covers 15 residues. The CDR3 sequence is CASSSTGAANYGYTF. The CDR3 DNA sequence: TGTGCCAGCAGCTCAACTGGGGCTGCGAACTATGGCTACACCTTC.

The V gene is TRBV7-3, the J gene TRBJ2-3; D is possibly TRBD1 (6 bases). This CDR3 is built from 14 residues. CDR1 is SGHTA and CDR2 is FQGTGA in the germline V gene. The V and J ends lost 2 bases and 4 bases respectively, with 10 bases between them. The CDR3 spells CASSLSGASDTQYF. The CDR3 DNA reads as TGTGCCAGCAGCTTATCAGGGGCGTCAGATACGCAGTATTTT.

This clone turned up a few times. The chain combines TRBV4-3 with TRBJ2-7; weak D call: TRBD1 (5 bases). The ends were cut back, 0 bases at V and 3 bases at J, with 12 bases in the middle. CDR3 length: 15 residues. Germline CDR1 LGHNA, CDR2 YSLEER. The CDR3 region has the DNA TGCGCCAGCAGCCAAGAAGGGGCAGGTTTCTACGAGCAGTACTTC. This translates into CASSQEGAGFYEQYF.

This clone was recorded only once. The CDR3 DNA reads TGTGCCAGCTCACCAAGGACGGGCAGGGCGGACGGGGAGCTGTTTTTT. Protein: CASSPRTGRADGELFF. The V and J genes are TRBV18 and TRBJ2-2, with D possibly TRBD1 on 5 matching bases. Trimming left V 2 bases short and J 7 bases short, with 17 bases between. Germline assignment: CDR1 KGHSH and CDR2 LQKENI. The CDR3 consists of 16 residues.

The J gene is TRBJ2-7, the V gene TRBV10-3, with TRBD2 matching over 11 bases. Trimming at V came to 6 bases and at J to 0 bases, leaving 4 bases not matched to a gene. The germline V gene encodes CDR1 ENHRY and CDR2 SYGVKD. The CDR3 has 15 amino acids. In nucleotides, the CDR3 is TGTGCCATCAGGGGGGGACTAGCGGACTCCTACGAGCAGTACTTC. It translates to CAIRGGLADSYEQYF.

The chain links TRBV9 to TRBJ2-2; weak D call: TRBD2 (6 bases). Germline V lookup: CDR1 SGDLS, CDR2 YYNGEE. The length of the CDR3 is 16 residues. Trimming stripped 2 bases from V and 6 bases from J, with 17 bases between. CDR3 loop: CASSVSLLAMSGELFF. DNA of the CDR3: TGTGCCAGCAGCGTTTCATTACTAGCAATGTCCGGGGAGCTGTTTTTT.

The chain uses TRBV6-5 and TRBJ1-1; D remains ambiguous. Trimming took 6 bases from V and 11 from J, leaving 19 bases between them. CDR1 and CDR2 from the germline V gene are MNHEY and SVGAGI. This CDR3 is built from 13 residues. The CDR3 spells CASSLAWELYAFF. CDR3 nucleotide sequence: TGTGCCAGCAGCCTAGCTTGGGAGCTTTACGCTTTCTTT.

This rearrangement joins TRBV7-9 to TRBJ2-3; TRBD2 is a possible D gene (6 bases). The CDR3 extends over 15 amino acids. Germline CDR1 and CDR2: SEHNR and FQNEAQ (reference sequence). Trimming shortened V by 2 bases and J by 7 bases, and 16 bases separated the two germline ends. Here the CDR3 reads CASSLQAGRQYTQYF. DNA for the CDR3: TGTGCCAGCAGCTTACAGGCGGGACGACAATATACGCAGTATTTT.

The V gene is TRBV10-3, the J gene TRBJ1-5; TRBD1 aligns across 7 bases. Germline CDR1 and CDR2: ENHRY and SYGVKD. The CDR3 length is 13 residues. J gave up 6 bases and V 4 bases, and 3 bases lay outside the gene matches. CDR3 amino acids: CAISGQGRQPQHF. Written as DNA, the CDR3 is TGTGCCATCAGTGGACAGGGACGTCAGCCCCAGCATTTT.

This clone turned up a few times. CDR3 sequence: CASRQGVLPEQYF. CDR3 nucleotide sequence: TGTGCCAGCCGTCAGGGCGTTTTGCCCGAGCAGTACTTC. This chain links TRBV7-2 with TRBJ2-7; weak D call: TRBD1 (5 bases). This CDR3 region has 13 residues. Germline V lookup: CDR1 SGHTA, CDR2 FQGNSA. Trimming shortened V by 8 bases and J by 6 bases, and 17 bases separated the two germline ends. Drawing the rest from reference TRBV7-2 and TRBJ2-7, the complete variable domain is GAGVSQSPSNKVTEKGKDVELRCDPISGHTALYWYRQSLGQGLEFLIYFQGNSAPDKSGLPSDRFSAERTGGSVSTLTIQRTQQEDSAVYLCASRQGVLPEQYFGPGTRLTVT.

On this clone itself: The junction differs from germline at one of its ends, possibly a read error. This chain links TRBV25-1 with TRBJ2-7, with 8 positions matching TRBD1. The CDR3 is 12 amino acids. Germline V gene data show CDR1 as MGHDK and CDR2 as SYGVNS. CDR3 sequence (DNA): TGTGCCAGCAGTGAATCTTGGACAGGGTTAATCTTC. Amino acids: CASSESWTGLIF.

In this sample, this clone turned up a few times. The chain recombines TRBV20-1 with TRBJ1-2; D gene ambiguous. Deletions cut 3 bases from V and 5 bases from J, with 7 bases between. The CDR3 has 11 residues. In germline, CDR1 is DFQATT, CDR2 SNEGSKA (reference sequence). The CDR3 DNA sequence: TGCAGTGCTAGTCCCGGGTATGGCTACACCTTC. It encodes CSASPGYGYTF.

The rearrangement joins TRBV5-1 to TRBJ2-7; D perhaps matches TRBD1 (6 bases). Germline V gene lookup returns CDR1 SGHRS and CDR2 YFSETQ. The CDR3 spans 15 residues. Deletions cut 0 bases from V and 0 bases from J, with 10 bases between. CDR3 protein: CASSLGGQSSYEQYF. The CDR3 DNA is TGCGCCAGCAGCTTGGGTGGACAGAGCTCCTACGAGCAGTACTTC. Looking up the rest from reference TRBV5-1 and TRBJ2-7 gives the full variable domain: KAGVTQTPRYLIKTRGQQVTLSCSPISGHRSVSWYQQTPGQGLQFLFEYFSETQRNKGNFPGRFSGRQFSNSRSEMNVSTLELGDSALYLCASSLGGQSSYEQYFGPGTRLTVT.